The T cell receptor beta chain described here comes from a study of T cells in Graves' hyperthyroidism and ophthalmopathy. In the study overall: Peripheral blood was taken when the disease was first diagnosed, before any treatment began. Study-wide results and limits: Model predictions of ophthalmopathy came a median 6.5 months before onset.

The sample holds many counts of this clonotype. Its antigen remains unknown. Per the germline V gene, CDR1 is DFQATT and CDR2 is SNEGSKA (reference sequence). The germline V and J ends were trimmed by 6 bases and 1 base, with 8 bases remaining between them. CDR3 size: 12 residues. TCR beta CDR3 regions were amplified from RNA. Using the HTBI primer set, a first-round RT-PCR was run on the TCR CDR3. TCRdb reprocessed the multiplex PCR reads via MiXCR and lists one record per CDR3 protein. Of approximately 630,000 distinct CDR3 sequences listed, roughly 17% are singletons. The V gene is TRBV20-1, the J gene TRBJ2-3; a weak D match, TRBD2 (6 bases). Sequencing used blood. This clonotype originated in a woman between 25 and 40 years old with Graves' hyperthyroidism. CDR3 in amino acids: CSAPSGTDTQYF. For the CDR3, the DNA is TGCAGTGCCCCTAGCGGCACAGATACGCAGTATTTT.